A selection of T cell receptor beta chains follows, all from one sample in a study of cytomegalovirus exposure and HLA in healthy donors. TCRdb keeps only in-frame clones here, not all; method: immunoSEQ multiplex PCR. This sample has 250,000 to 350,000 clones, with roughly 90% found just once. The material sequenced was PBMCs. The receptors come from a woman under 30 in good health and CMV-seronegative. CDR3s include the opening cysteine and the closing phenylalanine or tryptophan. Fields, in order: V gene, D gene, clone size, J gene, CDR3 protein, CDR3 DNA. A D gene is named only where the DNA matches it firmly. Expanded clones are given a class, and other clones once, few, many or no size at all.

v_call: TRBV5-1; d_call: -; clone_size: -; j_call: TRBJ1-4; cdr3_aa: CASSVTATGEKLFF; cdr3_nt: TGCGCCAGCAGCGTGACGGCTACGGGTGAAAAACTGTTTTTT
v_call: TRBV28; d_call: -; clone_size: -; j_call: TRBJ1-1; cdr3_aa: CASSLSRGGTEAFF; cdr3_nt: TGTGCCAGCAGTTTATCTCGGGGGGGGACTGAAGCTTTCTTT
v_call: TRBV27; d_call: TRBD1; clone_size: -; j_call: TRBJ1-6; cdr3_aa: CASSSAGTGGLDNSPLHF; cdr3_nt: TGTGCCAGCAGTTCCGCCGGGACAGGGGGCCTAGATAATTCACCCCTCCACTTT
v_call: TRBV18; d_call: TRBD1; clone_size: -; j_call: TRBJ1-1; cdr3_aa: CASSPKGVGQTEAFF; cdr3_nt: TGTGCCAGCTCACCCAAGGGGGTGGGACAGACTGAAGCTTTCTTT
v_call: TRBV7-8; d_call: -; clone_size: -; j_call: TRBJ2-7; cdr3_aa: CASSPRSGQRPGEQYF; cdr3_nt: TGTGCCAGCAGCCCCAGGTCAGGACAGCGTCCCGGCGAGCAGTACTTC
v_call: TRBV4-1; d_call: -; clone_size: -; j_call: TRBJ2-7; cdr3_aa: CASSQEFLVGYEQYF; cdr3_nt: TGCGCCAGCAGCCAAGAATTTCTAGTTGGCTACGAGCAGTACTTC
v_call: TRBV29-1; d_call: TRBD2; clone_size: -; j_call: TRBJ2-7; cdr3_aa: CSVVAGGRSYEQYF; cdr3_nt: TGCAGCGTTGTAGCGGGAGGGCGATCCTACGAGCAGTACTTC
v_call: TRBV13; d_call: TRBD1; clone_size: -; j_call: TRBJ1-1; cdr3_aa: CASRLQGSTEAFF; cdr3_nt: TGTGCCAGCAGGTTACAGGGGTCCACTGAAGCTTTCTTT
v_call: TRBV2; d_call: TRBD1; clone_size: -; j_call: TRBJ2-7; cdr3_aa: CASRRQGTEQYF; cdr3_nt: TGTGCCAGCAGGAGACAGGGGACCGAGCAGTACTTC
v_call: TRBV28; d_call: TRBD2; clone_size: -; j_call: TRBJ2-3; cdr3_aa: CASSSTSGYTDTQYF; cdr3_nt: TGTGCCAGCAGTTCGACTAGCGGCTACACAGATACGCAGTATTTT
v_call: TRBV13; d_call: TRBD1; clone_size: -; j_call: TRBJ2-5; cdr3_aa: CASMRTGEFGKTQYF; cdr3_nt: TGTGCCAGTATGAGGACAGGGGAGTTTGGAAAGACCCAGTACTTC
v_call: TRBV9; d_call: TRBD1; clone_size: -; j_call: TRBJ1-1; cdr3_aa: CASSVAGDRDSEAFF; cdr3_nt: TGTGCCAGCAGCGTAGCAGGGGACAGGGACTCTGAAGCTTTCTTT
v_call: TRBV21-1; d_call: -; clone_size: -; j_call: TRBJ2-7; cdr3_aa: CASSKDRPETYEQYF; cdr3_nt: TGTGCCAGCAGCAAAGACAGGCCGGAAACCTACGAGCAGTACTTC
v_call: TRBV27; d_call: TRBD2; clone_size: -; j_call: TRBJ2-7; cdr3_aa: CASRGTSGREQYF; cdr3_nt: TGTGCCAGCAGAGGGACTAGCGGGAGGGAGCAGTACTTC
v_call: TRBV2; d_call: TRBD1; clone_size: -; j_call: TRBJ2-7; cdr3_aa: CASSETGQYATYEQYF; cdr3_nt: TGTGCCAGCAGTGAGACAGGGCAGTATGCCACCTACGAGCAGTACTTC
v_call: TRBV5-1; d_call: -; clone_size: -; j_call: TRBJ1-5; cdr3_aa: CASTAAGDSNQPQHF; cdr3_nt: TGCGCCAGCACAGCGGCCGGAGATAGCAATCAGCCCCAGCATTTT
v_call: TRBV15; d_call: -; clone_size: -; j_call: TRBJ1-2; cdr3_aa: CATSRPNTGSNGYTF; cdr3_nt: TGTGCCACCAGCAGACCTAACACAGGGTCGAACGGCTACACCTTC
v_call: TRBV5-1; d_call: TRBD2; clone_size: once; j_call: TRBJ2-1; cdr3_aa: CASSFIAGGPNEQFF; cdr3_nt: TGCGCCAGCAGCTTCATAGCGGGAGGGCCCAATGAGCAGTTCTTC
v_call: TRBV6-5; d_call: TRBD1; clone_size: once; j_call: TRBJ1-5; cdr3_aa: CASSYSSGGRPQHF; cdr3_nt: TGTGCCAGCAGTTACTCCTCAGGGGGAAGGCCCCAGCATTTT
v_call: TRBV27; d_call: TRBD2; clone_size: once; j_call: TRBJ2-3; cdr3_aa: CASSSRTSGSSTDTQYF; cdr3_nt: TGTGCCAGCAGTTCGCGGACTAGCGGGAGTAGCACAGATACGCAGTATTTT
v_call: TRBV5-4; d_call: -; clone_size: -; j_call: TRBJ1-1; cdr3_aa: CASSLHRVWDTEAFF; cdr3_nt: TGTGCCAGCAGCTTACACAGGGTTTGGGACACTGAAGCTTTCTTT
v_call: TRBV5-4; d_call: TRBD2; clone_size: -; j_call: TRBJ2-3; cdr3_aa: CASSLVLAGVADTQYF; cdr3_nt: TGTGCCAGCAGCTTGGTACTAGCGGGAGTGGCAGATACGCAGTATTTT
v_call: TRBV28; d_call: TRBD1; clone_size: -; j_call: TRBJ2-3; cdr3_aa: CASTLRGQGRGDTQYF; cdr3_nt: TGTGCCAGCACTCTCCGGGGACAGGGGCGTGGAGATACGCAGTATTTT
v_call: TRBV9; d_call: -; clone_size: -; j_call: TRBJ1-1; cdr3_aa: CASSVGWGSSAEAFF; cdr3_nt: TGTGCCAGCAGCGTAGGTTGGGGCTCAAGTGCTGAAGCTTTCTTT
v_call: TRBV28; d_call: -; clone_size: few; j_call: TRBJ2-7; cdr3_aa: CASRIQVSYEQYF; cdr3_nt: TGTGCCAGCAGGATACAGGTATCCTACGAGCAGTACTTC
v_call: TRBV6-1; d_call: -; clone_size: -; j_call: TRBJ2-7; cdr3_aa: CASSGERQFSSLNYEQYF; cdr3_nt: TGTGCCAGCAGTGGTGAAAGACAGTTTTCGTCCCTTAACTACGAGCAGTACTTC
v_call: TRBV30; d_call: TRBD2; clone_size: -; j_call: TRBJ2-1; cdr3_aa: CAWTHRVAGGVNEQFF; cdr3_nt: TGTGCCTGGACCCATCGGGTAGCGGGAGGCGTGAATGAGCAGTTCTTC
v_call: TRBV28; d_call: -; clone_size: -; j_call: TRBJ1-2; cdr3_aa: CASSFAPFGYYGYTF; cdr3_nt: TGTGCCAGCAGTTTCGCCCCCTTCGGGTACTATGGCTACACCTTC
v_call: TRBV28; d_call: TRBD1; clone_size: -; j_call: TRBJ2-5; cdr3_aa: CASTTTGGRETQYF; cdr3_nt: TGTGCCAGCACCACTACAGGGGGCAGGGAGACCCAGTACTTC
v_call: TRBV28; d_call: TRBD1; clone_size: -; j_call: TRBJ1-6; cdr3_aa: CASSLLIGQEHNSPLHF; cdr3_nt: TGTGCCAGCAGTTTACTTATCGGACAGGAGCATAATTCACCCCTCCACTTT
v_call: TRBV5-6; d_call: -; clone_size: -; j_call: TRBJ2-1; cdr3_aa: CASSLTDSHNEQFF; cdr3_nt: TGTGCCAGCAGCTTAACGGACAGTCACAATGAGCAGTTCTTC
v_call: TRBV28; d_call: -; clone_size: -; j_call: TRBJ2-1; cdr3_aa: CASKLRSGGSEQFF; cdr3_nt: TGTGCCAGCAAACTTAGATCCGGGGGAAGTGAGCAGTTCTTC
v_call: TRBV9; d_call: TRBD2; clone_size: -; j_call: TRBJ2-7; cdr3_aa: CASSVGREGRREQYF; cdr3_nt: TGTGCCAGCAGCGTTGGGAGGGAGGGCCGTCGGGAGCAGTACTTC
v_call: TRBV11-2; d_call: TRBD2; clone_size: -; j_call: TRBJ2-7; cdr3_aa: CASSLLAGADEQYF; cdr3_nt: TGTGCCAGCAGCTTACTAGCGGGAGCGGACGAGCAGTACTTC
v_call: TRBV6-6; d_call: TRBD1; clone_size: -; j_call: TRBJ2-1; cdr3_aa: CASSHRQGAGYNEQFF; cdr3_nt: TGTGCCAGCAGTCACAGACAGGGGGCGGGGTACAATGAGCAGTTCTTC
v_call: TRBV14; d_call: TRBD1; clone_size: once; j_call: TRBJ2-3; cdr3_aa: CASSQERLRGRTHTDTQYF; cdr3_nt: TGTGCCAGCAGCCAAGAGCGGCTAAGGGGGCGCACCCACACAGATACGCAGTATTTT
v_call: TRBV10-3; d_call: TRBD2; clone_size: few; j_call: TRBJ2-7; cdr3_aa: CAIGSGTSGSYEQYF; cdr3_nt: TGTGCCATCGGATCCGGGACTAGCGGTTCCTACGAGCAGTACTTC
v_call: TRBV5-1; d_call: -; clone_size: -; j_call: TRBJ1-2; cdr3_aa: CASSLPVEGGYGYTF; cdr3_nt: TGCGCCAGCAGCCTCCCGGTGGAGGGGGGGTATGGCTACACCTTC
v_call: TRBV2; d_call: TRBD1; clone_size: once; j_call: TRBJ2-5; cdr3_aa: CASSAGTGYETQYF; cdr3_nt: TGTGCCAGCAGCGCCGGGACAGGGTACGAGACCCAGTACTTC
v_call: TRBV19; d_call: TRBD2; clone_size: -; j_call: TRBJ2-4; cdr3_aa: CASIDWGGAQNIQYF; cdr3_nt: TGTGCCAGTATAGATTGGGGAGGGGCTCAAAACATTCAGTACTTC
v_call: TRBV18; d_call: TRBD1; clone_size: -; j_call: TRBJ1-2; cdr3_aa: CASSHGTDYGYTF; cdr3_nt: TGTGCCAGCTCACACGGGACAGACTATGGCTACACCTTC
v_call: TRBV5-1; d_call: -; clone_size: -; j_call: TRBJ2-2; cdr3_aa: CASSLRQTTGELFF; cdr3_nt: TGCGCCAGCAGCTTAAGACAGACTACCGGGGAGCTGTTTTTT
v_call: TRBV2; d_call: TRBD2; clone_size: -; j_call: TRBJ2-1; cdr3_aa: CASSQRESSYNEQFF; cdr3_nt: TGTGCCAGCAGCCAGCGGGAGTCGAGCTACAATGAGCAGTTCTTC
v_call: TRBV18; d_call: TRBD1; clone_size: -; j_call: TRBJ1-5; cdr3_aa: CASSMDRAGQPQHF; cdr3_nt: TGTGCCAGCTCAATGGACAGGGCTGGACAGCCCCAGCATTTT
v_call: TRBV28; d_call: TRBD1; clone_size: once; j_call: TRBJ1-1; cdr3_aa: CAAVKRTGDTEAFF; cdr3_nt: TGTGCAGCAGTAAAAAGGACAGGGGACACTGAAGCTTTCTTT
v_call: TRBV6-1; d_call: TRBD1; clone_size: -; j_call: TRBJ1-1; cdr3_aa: CASTKTGGVQTEAFF; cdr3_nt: TGTGCCAGCACCAAGACAGGGGGCGTGCAGACTGAAGCTTTCTTT
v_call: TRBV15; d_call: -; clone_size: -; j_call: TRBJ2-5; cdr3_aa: CATSRDARYQETQYF; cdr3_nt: TGTGCCACCAGCAGAGATGCCAGATATCAAGAGACCCAGTACTTC
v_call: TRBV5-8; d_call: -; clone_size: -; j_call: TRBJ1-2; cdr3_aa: CASSLRGSNYGYTF; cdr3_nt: TGTGCCAGCAGCTTGCGAGGTAGTAACTATGGCTACACCTTC
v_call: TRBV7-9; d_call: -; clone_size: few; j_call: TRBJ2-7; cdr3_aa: CATGGSEQYF; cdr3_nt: TGTGCCACCGGGGGTTCCGAGCAGTACTTC
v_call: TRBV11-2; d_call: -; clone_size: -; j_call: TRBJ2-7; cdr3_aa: CASSFQTGYEQYF; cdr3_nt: TGTGCCAGCAGCTTTCAGACAGGCTACGAGCAGTACTTC
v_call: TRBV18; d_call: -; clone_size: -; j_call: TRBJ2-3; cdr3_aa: CASSPIPRGTDTQYF; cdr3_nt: TGTGCCAGCTCACCAATACCCAGGGGCACAGATACGCAGTATTTT
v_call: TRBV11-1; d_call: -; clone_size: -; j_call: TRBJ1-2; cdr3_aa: CASSFFQDGYTF; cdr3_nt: TGTGCCAGCAGCTTTTTCCAGGATGGCTACACCTTC
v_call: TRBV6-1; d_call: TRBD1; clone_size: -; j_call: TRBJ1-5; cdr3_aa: CASSESHSLQGGQPQHF; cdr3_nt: TGTGCCAGCAGTGAGTCACATTCTCTCCAGGGGGGTCAGCCCCAGCATTTT